The clone carrying this TCR beta chain is medium-sized in the sample. The data were taken from a study of chemoradiotherapy in HPV16-positive cancers. Sequenced by immunoSEQ multiplex PCR; TCRdb stores in-frame clones only, minus some. The sample holds roughly 11,000 clones, roughly 71% seen once. Germline values: CDR1 SEHNR, CDR2 FQNEAQ (reference sequence). The CDR3 covers 13 residues. V lost 4 bases and J 7 bases, leaving 14 bases between the germline ends. Samples were taken several times over chemoradiotherapy. This TCR was recovered from a human donor with HPV-associated anogenital cancer. This sequence joins TRBV7-9 and TRBJ2-7; D is uncertain. Specimen collection occurred from a patient who underwent chemoradiotherapy. Here the CDR3 reads CASSSGPTGEQYF. Written as DNA, the CDR3 is TGTGCCAGCAGCTCCGGGCCCACCGGAGAGCAGTACTTC.